The 20 T cell receptor beta chains reported below all come from one sample, sequenced in a study of cytomegalovirus exposure and HLA in healthy donors. Primers for the PCR totalled 60 Vbeta and 13 Jbeta. TCRdb's table, derived via immunoSEQ multiplex PCR, lists solely in-frame clones and lacks some. This sample carries some 130,000 clones, more than 65% of them seen once, and the ten largest clones take 4% to 5%. Sequenced: PBMCs. The receptors were gathered from a male donor in good health and CMV-seropositive.

The chain uses TRBV7-2 and TRBJ1-2, with 10 nucleotides matching TRBD1. Germline V gene data show CDR1 as SGHTA and CDR2 as FQGNSA. The CDR3 length is 17 residues. With 1 base clipped from V and 0 bases from J, the junction kept 5 bases outside the gene matches. CDR3: CASSLVGQGPSNYGYTF. The DNA for the CDR3 is TGTGCCAGCAGCTTAGTGGGACAGGGGCCGTCTAACTATGGCTACACCTTC.

This clone has just one count. The chain is built from TRBV9 and TRBJ2-3, with unresolved D. Germline V gene sequence: CDR1 SGDLS, CDR2 YYNGEE. Trimming took off 0 bases at V and 0 bases at J, with 5 bases between the two ends. CDR3 size: 14 residues. CDR3 DNA: TGTGCCAGCAGCGTAGTTAGCAGCACAGATACGCAGTATTTT. It yields the protein CASSVVSSTDTQYF.

The chain couples TRBV7-9 to TRBJ2-2; TRBD1 might be the D (5 bases). The V gene lost 0 bases and the J gene lost 4 bases, with 12 bases spanning the gap. The germline V gene encodes CDR1 SEHNR and CDR2 FQNEAQ (reference sequence). The CDR3 extends over 16 amino acids. The CDR3 here is CASSLAIGHSTGELFF. The CDR3 region has the DNA TGTGCCAGCAGCTTAGCTATTGGACATTCCACCGGGGAGCTGTTTTTT.

The V and J genes are TRBV28 and TRBJ2-7, with no clear D. Germline CDR1 reads MDHEN; CDR2 reads SYDVKM. This CDR3 spans 12 amino acids. Trimming removed 6 bases at V and 6 bases at J, with 12 bases between. The CDR3 sequence is CASSTTTSEQYF. The CDR3 coding sequence is TGTGCCAGCAGCACCACTACTTCCGAGCAGTACTTC.

This clone was detected a few times. The CDR3 DNA is TGTGCCAGCAGAAACACCCCTAAGGGGTACGAGCAGTACTTC. This translates into CASRNTPKGYEQYF. V gene TRBV27 combines with J gene TRBJ2-7, with a weak D call TRBD1 (5 bases). Germline loops: CDR1 MNHEY, CDR2 SMNVEV (reference sequence). This CDR3 region has 14 residues. Trimming pared 6 bases from V and 4 bases from J, leaving 16 bases between.

This rearrangement joins TRBV6-1 to TRBJ2-5; TRBD2 agrees at 10 bases. From germline, CDR1 is MNHNS and CDR2 SASEGT. J was trimmed by 4 bases and V by 3 bases; bases with no gene match: 8. The length of the CDR3 is 16 residues. CDR3 in amino acids: CASSDMSGGAAETQYF. For the CDR3, the DNA is TGTGCCAGCAGTGATATGAGCGGGGGGGCCGCAGAGACCCAGTACTTC.

This clone was observed once. This chain connects TRBV30 to TRBJ2-5, with 9 bases lining up with TRBD1. The junction had 6 bases not matched to a gene; V was cut back by 2 bases and J by 5 bases. The germline gives CDR1 GTSNPN, CDR2 SVGIG (reference sequence). This CDR3 is built from 14 residues. The CDR3 is CAWSLQGAYETQYF. The DNA for the CDR3 is TGTGCCTGGAGTTTACAGGGGGCTTATGAGACCCAGTACTTC. The variable domain in full, completed from reference TRBV30 and TRBJ2-5, reads SQTIHQWPATLVQPVGSPLSLECTVEGTSNPNLYWYRQAAGRGLQLLFYSVGIGQISSEVPQNLSASRPQDRQFILSSKKLLLSDSGFYLCAWSLQGAYETQYFGPGTRLLVL.

The J gene is TRBJ1-1, the V gene TRBV19, with D unclear. CDR3 length: 14 amino acids. Germline CDR1 LNHDA, CDR2 SQIVND (reference sequence). V dropped 5 bases and J dropped 1 base, with 11 bases sitting between them. CDR3 loop: CASSFRTGNTEAFF. DNA of the CDR3: TGTGCCAGTAGTTTCCGGACTGGGAACACTGAAGCTTTCTTT.

This chain links TRBV5-1 with TRBJ1-4, with D tentatively TRBD1 (6 bases). Germline V gives CDR1 SGHRS, CDR2 YFSETQ. This CDR3 region has 17 residues. The V gene lost 3 bases and the J gene lost 0 bases, with 15 bases spanning the gap. The CDR3 sequence: CASSYRAPISTNEKLFF. The CDR3 region has the DNA TGCGCCAGCAGCTACAGGGCTCCAATTTCAACTAATGAAAAACTGTTTTTT.

This chain uses TRBV5-1 with TRBJ1-2; D is undetermined. With 2 bases removed from V and 4 bases from J, the gap between germline ends came to 12 bases. Germline values: CDR1 SGHRS, CDR2 YFSETQ. This CDR3 is built from 14 residues. The chain's CDR3 is CASSLLTILYGYTF. In nucleotides, the CDR3 is TGCGCCAGCAGCTTACTGACAATTCTCTATGGCTACACCTTC.

The chain is built from TRBV4-1 and TRBJ1-5; the D gene is possibly TRBD1 (5 bases). The V gene's germline CDR1 is MGHRA and CDR2 YSYEKL. V lost 3 bases and J lost 1, with 10 bases in between. This CDR3 has 15 residues. For the CDR3, the DNA is TGCGCCAGCAGCCAGGCCGCAGGGAGCAATCAGCCCCAGCATTTT. Translated, it gives CASSQAAGSNQPQHF.

V usage is TRBV7-6 and J usage is TRBJ1-5; unclear D gene. Germline-derived CDR1 and CDR2 are SGHVS and FNYEAQ. V lost 2 bases and J 3 bases, leaving 5 bases between the germline ends. The CDR3 has 13 amino acids. CDR3 DNA: TGTGCCAGCAGCTTACGGGACAATCAGCCCCAGCATTTT. Protein sequence: CASSLRDNQPQHF.

The chain is built from TRBV18 and TRBJ2-2; 7 bases map to TRBD2. CDR3 length equals 16 residues. The germline V gene encodes CDR1 KGHSH and CDR2 LQKENI. With 1 base clipped from V and 5 bases from J, the junction kept 7 bases outside the gene matches. The CDR3 region is CASSPLAGRETGELFF. Written as DNA, the CDR3 is TGTGCCAGCTCACCACTAGCGGGTCGGGAAACCGGGGAGCTGTTTTTT.

V and J are TRBV19 and TRBJ2-1, with D possibly matching TRBD1 (5 bases). This CDR3 contains 14 residues. V was cut by 4 bases and J by 3 bases, with 10 bases left in between. Germline V gene lookup returns CDR1 LNHDA and CDR2 SQIVND (reference sequence). CDR3 nucleotide sequence: TGTGCCAGTAGTACCTCTACAGGCTACAATGAGCAGTTCTTC. Its protein is CASSTSTGYNEQFF.

The gene calls are TRBV6-6 and TRBJ2-7; TRBD2 matches at 10 bases. Germline CDR1 reads MNHNY; CDR2 reads SVGAGI (reference sequence). Losses at the gene ends were 5 bases for V and 6 bases for J; bases not matched to a gene: 7. This CDR3 is built from 14 residues. The CDR3 nucleotides read TGTGCCAGCAGTCCCCTAGCGGGAGCAAGCGAGCAGTACTTC. It specifies CASSPLAGASEQYF.

The genes are TRBV5-6 and TRBJ1-6; a weak D match, TRBD1 (6 bases). The V end was cut by 2 bases, the J end by 5 bases, with 17 bases between. The germline CDR1 and CDR2 sequences are SGHDT and YYEEEE. The CDR3 sequence is 17 residues long. The CDR3 DNA follows: TGTGCCAGCAGCTTTTTACAGGGTGTTATCGATAATTCACCCCTCCACTTT. Amino acids: CASSFLQGVIDNSPLHF.

The DNA of the CDR3 is TGTGCCAGCAGTTATGAGGGGACAGGGGTTCAATACGAGCAGTACTTC. It translates to CASSYEGTGVQYEQYF. V usage is TRBV6-5 and J usage is TRBJ2-7; 10 nucleotides line up with TRBD1. The J segment lost 4 bases and the V segment lost 3 bases, leaving 9 bases of the junction unmatched. From germline, CDR1 is MNHEY and CDR2 SVGAGI. CDR3 length equals 16 residues.

J is TRBJ2-5 and V is TRBV12-5, with TRBD2 identical over 8 bases. Germline CDR1 LGHNT, CDR2 FRNRAP. CDR3 length: 15 residues. Trimming removed 1 base from V and 5 bases from J; junction bases left unmatched: 6. CDR3 protein: CASGLGHGGGETQYF. The CDR3 DNA is TGTGCTAGTGGTTTGGGGCACGGCGGGGGGGAGACCCAGTACTTC.

The chain employs TRBV29-1 and TRBJ1-4, with 7 bases lining up with TRBD1. With 4 bases clipped from V and 1 base from J, the junction kept 3 bases outside the gene matches. CDR1 is SQVTM, CDR2 ANQGSEA, per germline. There are 14 residues in the CDR3. The CDR3 region has the DNA TGCAGCGTTGCAGACAGGGAAACTAATGAAAAACTGTTTTTT. Translating gives CSVADRETNEKLFF.

The gene calls are TRBV10-3 and TRBJ1-5, with 7 bases lining up with TRBD1. CDR1 ENHRY and CDR2 SYGVKD come from the germline V gene. The CDR3 spans 14 residues. After removal of 5 bases from V and 1 base from J, the junction contained 2 bases not matched to a gene. This CDR3 reads CAISLDRSNQPQHF. Written as DNA, the CDR3 is TGTGCCATCAGTCTGGACAGGAGCAATCAGCCCCAGCATTTT.